This T cell receptor (beta chain) stems from a study of spatial heterogeneity in lung cancer. Whole-study context: The mean occurrence of each unique TCR and UMI combination in raw reads exceeded ten.

Time point reported: sample taken at primary tumor resection. No cells were sorted before sequencing. The whole RNA sequenced was extracted from tumor, nontumor lung or frozen PBMC. Germline trimming cut 4 bases from V and 7 bases from J; bases unmatched to any gene: 4. The CDR3 contains 14 residues. Germline lookup yields CDR1 SGHRS and CDR2 YFSETQ. In its sample, this clonotype ranks as medium-sized. This beta chain slipped into a library made for alpha chains as a stray read, so its size is not meaningful. Individually, TCR cDNA molecules were each labelled with a unique molecular identifier. TCRdb re-derived calls from the 5' RACE reads in MiXCR, one entry per CDR3 protein. The table shows around 4,000 distinct CDR3 sequences, with 20% to 25% occurring only once.

The receptor comes from a female donor with early-stage non-small cell lung cancer. Sequences were derived from normal lung tissue next to the tumor, sampled at surgery. The chain has TRBV5-1 and TRBJ1-6, with 8 bases identical to TRBD1. CDR3 sequence: CASSEGQVNSPLHF. The CDR3 nucleotides are TGCGCCAGCAGCGAGGGACAGGTAAATTCACCCCTCCACTTT.